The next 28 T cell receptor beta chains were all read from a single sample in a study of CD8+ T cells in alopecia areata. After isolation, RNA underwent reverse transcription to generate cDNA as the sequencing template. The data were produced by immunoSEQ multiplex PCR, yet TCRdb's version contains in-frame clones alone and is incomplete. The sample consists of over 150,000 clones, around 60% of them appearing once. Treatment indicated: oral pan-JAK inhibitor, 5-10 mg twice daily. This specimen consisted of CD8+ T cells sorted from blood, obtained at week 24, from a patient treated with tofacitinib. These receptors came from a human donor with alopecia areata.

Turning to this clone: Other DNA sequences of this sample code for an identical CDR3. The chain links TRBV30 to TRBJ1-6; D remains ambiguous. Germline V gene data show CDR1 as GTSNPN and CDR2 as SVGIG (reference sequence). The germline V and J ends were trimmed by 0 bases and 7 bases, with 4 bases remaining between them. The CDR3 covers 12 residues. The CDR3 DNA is TGTGCCTGGAGTGTGGACAATTCACCCCTCCACTTT. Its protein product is CAWSVDNSPLHF. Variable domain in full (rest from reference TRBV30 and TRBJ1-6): SQTIHQWPATLVQPVGSPLSLECTVEGTSNPNLYWYRQAAGRGLQLLFYSVGIGQISSEVPQNLSASRPQDRQFILSSKKLLLSDSGFYLCAWSVDNSPLHFGNGTRLTVT.

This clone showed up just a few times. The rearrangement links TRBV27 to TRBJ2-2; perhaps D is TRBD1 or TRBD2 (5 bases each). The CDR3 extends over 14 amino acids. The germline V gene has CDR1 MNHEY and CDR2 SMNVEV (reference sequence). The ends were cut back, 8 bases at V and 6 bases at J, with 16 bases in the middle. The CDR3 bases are TGTGCCAGCCGTATCGGGGCAGTCGCCGGGGAGCTGTTTTTT. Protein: CASRIGAVAGELFF.

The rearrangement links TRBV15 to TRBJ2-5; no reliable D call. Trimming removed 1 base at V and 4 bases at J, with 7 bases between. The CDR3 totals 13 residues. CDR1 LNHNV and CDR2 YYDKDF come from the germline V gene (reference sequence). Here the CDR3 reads CATSRVKGETQYF. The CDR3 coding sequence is TGTGCCACCAGCAGAGTTAAGGGAGAGACCCAGTACTTC.

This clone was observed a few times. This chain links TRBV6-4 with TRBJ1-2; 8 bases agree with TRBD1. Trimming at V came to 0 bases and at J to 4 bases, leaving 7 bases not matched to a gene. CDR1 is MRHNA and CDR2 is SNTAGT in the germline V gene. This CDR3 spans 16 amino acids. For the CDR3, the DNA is TGTGCCAGCAGTGACTCGACTCAGGGGGCAGGCTATGGCTACACCTTC. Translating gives CASSDSTQGAGYGYTF.

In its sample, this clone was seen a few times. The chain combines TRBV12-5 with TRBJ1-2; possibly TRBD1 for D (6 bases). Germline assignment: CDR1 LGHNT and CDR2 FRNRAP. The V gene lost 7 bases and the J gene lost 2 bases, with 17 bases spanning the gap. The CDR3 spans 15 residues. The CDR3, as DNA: TGTGCTAGTGCCTCATTAGGGGGAGAGAACTATGGCTACACCTTC. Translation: CASASLGGENYGYTF.

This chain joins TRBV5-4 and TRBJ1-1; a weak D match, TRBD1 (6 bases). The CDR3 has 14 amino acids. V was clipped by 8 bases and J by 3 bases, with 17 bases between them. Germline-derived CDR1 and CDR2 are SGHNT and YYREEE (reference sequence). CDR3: CASEIAGEDTEAFF. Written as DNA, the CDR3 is TGTGCCAGTGAAATCGCAGGGGAGGACACTGAAGCTTTCTTT.

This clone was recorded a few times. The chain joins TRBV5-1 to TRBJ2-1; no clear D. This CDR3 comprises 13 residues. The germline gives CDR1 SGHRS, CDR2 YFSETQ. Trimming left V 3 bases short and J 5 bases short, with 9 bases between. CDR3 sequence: CASSSQRNNEQFF. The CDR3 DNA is TGCGCCAGCAGCTCACAAAGAAACAATGAGCAGTTCTTC.

The DNA of the CDR3 is TGTGCCAGCAGCCCGGCCGGGGGGTGGGGGAACTATGGCTACACCTTC. Its translation: CASSPAGGWGNYGYTF. This sequence joins TRBV7-2 and TRBJ1-2; D is perhaps TRBD1 (5 bases). V was clipped by 5 bases and J by 2 bases, with 18 bases between them. CDR1 and CDR2 from the germline V gene are SGHTA and FQGNSA. The CDR3 consists of 16 residues.

The CDR3 is CASSLGGRHYGYTF. CDR3 nucleotide sequence: TGTGCCAGCAGCTTGGGGGGCCGCCACTATGGCTACACCTTC. This chain uses TRBV5-6 with TRBJ1-2; perhaps TRBD1 as D (5 bases). V was shortened by 0 bases and J by 3 bases, with 9 bases between the two germline ends. This CDR3 region has 14 residues. Germline lookup yields CDR1 SGHDT and CDR2 YYEEEE.

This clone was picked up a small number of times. This CDR3 is CASSVSHGRATNEKLFF. CDR3 in DNA: TGTGCCAGCAGCGTTAGTCATGGGCGGGCAACTAATGAAAAACTGTTTTTT. The chain is built from TRBV9 and TRBJ1-4; D remains unclear. The V gene lost 2 bases and the J gene lost 0 bases, with 14 bases spanning the gap. The germline CDR1 and CDR2 sequences are SGDLS and YYNGEE. The CDR3 is 17 amino acids. Variable domain in full (rest from reference TRBV9 and TRBJ1-4): DSGVTQTPKHLITATGQRVTLRCSPRSGDLSVYWYQQSLDQGLQFLIQYYNGEERAKGNILERFSAQQFPDLHSELNLSSLELGDSALYFCASSVSHGRATNEKLFFGSGTQLSVL.

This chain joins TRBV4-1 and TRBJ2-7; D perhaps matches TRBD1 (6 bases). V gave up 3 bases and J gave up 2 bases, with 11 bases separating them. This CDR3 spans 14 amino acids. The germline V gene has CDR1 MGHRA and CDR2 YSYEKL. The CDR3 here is CASSHNGQPYEQYF. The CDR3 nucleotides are TGCGCCAGCAGCCACAATGGACAGCCCTACGAGCAGTACTTC.

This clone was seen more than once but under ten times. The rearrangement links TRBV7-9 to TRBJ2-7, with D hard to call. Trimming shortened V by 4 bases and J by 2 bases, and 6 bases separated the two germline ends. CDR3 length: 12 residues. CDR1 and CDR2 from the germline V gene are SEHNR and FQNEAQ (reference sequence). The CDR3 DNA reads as TGTGCCAGCAGCTCGAACCCCTACGAGCAGTACTTC. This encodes CASSSNPYEQYF.

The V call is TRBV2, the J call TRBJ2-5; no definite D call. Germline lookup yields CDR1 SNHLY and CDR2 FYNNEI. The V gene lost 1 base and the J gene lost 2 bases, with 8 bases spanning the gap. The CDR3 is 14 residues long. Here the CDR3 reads CASSEGAEQETQYF. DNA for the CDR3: TGTGCCAGCAGTGAAGGGGCAGAACAAGAGACCCAGTACTTC.

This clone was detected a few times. CDR3 sequence: CAWGNDEQYF. The CDR3, as DNA: TGTGCCTGGGGAAACGACGAGCAGTACTTC. The chain employs TRBV30 and TRBJ2-7; D ambiguous. The CDR3 is 10 amino acids. The germline CDR1 and CDR2 sequences are GTSNPN and SVGIG (reference sequence). The V gene lost 5 bases and the J gene lost 5 bases, with 7 bases spanning the gap.

CDR3 sequence reads: CAWSSRHRTDTQYF. CDR3 coding DNA: TGTGCCTGGAGTAGCCGACACCGCACAGATACGCAGTATTTT. The rearrangement joins TRBV30 to TRBJ2-3; no definite D call. Deletions cut 2 bases from V and 1 base from J, with 10 bases between. Germline CDR1 GTSNPN, CDR2 SVGIG (reference sequence). The CDR3 has 14 amino acids. The full variable domain, completed using reference TRBV30 and TRBJ2-3, is SQTIHQWPATLVQPVGSPLSLECTVEGTSNPNLYWYRQAAGRGLQLLFYSVGIGQISSEVPQNLSASRPQDRQFILSSKKLLLSDSGFYLCAWSSRHRTDTQYFGPGTRLTVL.

The CDR3 bases are TGCGCCAGCGGGAACAGACCCCGTTACTCTGGGGCCAACGTCCTGACTTTC. Its protein is CASGNRPRYSGANVLTF. This rearrangement joins TRBV5-1 to TRBJ2-6; D is unclear. The CDR3 covers 17 residues. With 7 bases removed from V and 0 bases from J, the gap between germline ends came to 17 bases. Per germline, CDR1 SGHRS and CDR2 YFSETQ.

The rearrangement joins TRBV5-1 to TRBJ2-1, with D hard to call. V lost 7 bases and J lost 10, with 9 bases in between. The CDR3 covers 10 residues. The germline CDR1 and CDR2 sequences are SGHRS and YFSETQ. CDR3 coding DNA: TGCGCCAGCCGTAACAGCGAGCAGTTCTTC. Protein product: CASRNSEQFF.

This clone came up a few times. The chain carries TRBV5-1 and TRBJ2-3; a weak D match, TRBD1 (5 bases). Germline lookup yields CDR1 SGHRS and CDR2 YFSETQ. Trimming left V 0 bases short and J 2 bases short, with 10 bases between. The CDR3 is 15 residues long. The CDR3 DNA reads TGCGCCAGCAGCTTGGCGACAGCGTACACAGATACGCAGTATTTT. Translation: CASSLATAYTDTQYF.

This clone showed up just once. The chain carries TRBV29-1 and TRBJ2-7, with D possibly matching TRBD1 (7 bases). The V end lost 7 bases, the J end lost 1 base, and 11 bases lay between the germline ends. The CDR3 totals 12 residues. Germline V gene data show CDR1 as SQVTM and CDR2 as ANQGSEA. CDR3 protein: CSAGDRSYEQYF. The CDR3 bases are TGCAGCGCGGGGGACAGATCCTACGAGCAGTACTTC.

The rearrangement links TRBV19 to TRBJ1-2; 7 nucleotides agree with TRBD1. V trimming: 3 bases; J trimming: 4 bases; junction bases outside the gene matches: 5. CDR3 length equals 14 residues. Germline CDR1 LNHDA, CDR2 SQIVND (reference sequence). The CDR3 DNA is TGTGCCAGTAGTATGGCAGGGGGTAGCTATGGCTACACCTTC. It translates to CASSMAGGSYGYTF.

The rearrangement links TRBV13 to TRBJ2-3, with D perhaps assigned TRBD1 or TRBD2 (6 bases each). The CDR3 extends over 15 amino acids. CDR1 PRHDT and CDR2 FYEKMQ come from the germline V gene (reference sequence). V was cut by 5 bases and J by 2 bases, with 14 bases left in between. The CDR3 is CASSQIGGPTDTQYF. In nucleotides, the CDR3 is TGTGCCAGCAGCCAAATAGGGGGGCCCACAGATACGCAGTATTTT.

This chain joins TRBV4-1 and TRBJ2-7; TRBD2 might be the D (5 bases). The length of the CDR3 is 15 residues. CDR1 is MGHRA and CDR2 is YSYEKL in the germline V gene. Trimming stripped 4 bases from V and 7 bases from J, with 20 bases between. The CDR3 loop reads CASSPSNTRSGEQYF. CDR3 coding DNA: TGCGCCAGCAGCCCCTCGAACACCCGATCGGGGGAGCAGTACTTC.

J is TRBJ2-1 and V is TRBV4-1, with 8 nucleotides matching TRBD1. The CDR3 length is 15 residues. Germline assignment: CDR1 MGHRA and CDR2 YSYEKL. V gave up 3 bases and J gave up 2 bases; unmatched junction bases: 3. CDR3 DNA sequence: TGCGCCAGCAGCCAGGACAGGGCCACCTACAATGAGCAGTTCTTC. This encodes CASSQDRATYNEQFF.

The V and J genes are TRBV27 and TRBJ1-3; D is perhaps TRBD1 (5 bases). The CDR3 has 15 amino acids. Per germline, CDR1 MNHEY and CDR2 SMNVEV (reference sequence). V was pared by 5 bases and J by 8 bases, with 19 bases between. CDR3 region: CASSPVPGLYDTIYF. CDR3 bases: TGTGCCAGCAGTCCGGTCCCGGGGCTTTACGACACCATATATTTT.

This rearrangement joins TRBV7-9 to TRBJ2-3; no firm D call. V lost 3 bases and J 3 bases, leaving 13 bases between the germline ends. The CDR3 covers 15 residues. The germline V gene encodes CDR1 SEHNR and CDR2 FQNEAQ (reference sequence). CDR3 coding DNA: TGTGCCAGCAGCTTTCGGCTAGGTAGGACAGATACGCAGTATTTT. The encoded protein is CASSFRLGRTDTQYF.

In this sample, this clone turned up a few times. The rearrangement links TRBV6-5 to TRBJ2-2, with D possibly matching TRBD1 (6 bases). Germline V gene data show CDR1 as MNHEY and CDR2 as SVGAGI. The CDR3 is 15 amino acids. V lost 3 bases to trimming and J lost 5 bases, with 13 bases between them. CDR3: CASSYVTGMTGELFF. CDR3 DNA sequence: TGTGCCAGCAGTTATGTTACAGGGATGACCGGGGAGCTGTTTTTT.

CDR3 bases: TGCGCCAGCAGCCGGACTAGCCTAGAGACCCAGTACTTC. Translated: CASSRTSLETQYF. The rearrangement joins TRBV5-1 to TRBJ2-5; TRBD2 agrees at 8 bases. CDR1 SGHRS and CDR2 YFSETQ come from the germline V gene. Trimming took 4 bases from V and 4 from J; bases not matched to a gene: 3. This CDR3 is built from 13 residues. Full variable domain (remainder filled in from reference TRBV5-1 and TRBJ2-5): KAGVTQTPRYLIKTRGQQVTLSCSPISGHRSVSWYQQTPGQGLQFLFEYFSETQRNKGNFPGRFSGRQFSNSRSEMNVSTLELGDSALYLCASSRTSLETQYFGPGTRLLVL.

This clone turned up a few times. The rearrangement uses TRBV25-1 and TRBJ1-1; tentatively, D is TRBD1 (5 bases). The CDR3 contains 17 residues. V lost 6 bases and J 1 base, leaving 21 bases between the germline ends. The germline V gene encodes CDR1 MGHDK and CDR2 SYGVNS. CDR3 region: CASSPKFLDRQNTEAFF. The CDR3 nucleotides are TGTGCCAGCAGCCCGAAATTCCTTGACAGACAGAACACTGAAGCTTTCTTT.